This TCR beta chain is drawn from a study of cytomegalovirus exposure and HLA in healthy donors. Study observations and caveats: In a later analysis, 15,000 to 20,000 TCR beta sequences were associated with HLA alleles at 0.05 false discovery rate.

Samples came from healthy bone marrow donors. A multiplex PCR was run with 60 Vbeta primers and 13 Jbeta primers. The assay was immunoSEQ multiplex PCR, and TCRdb's table has in-frame clones only and misses some. The sample lists more than 85,000 clones, approximately 80% occurring once. Note on this clone: Its antigen is not identified.

The clonotype was recovered from a man aged 30 to 45 in good health and CMV-seronegative. Sequences were obtained from PBMCs.

The DNA of the CDR3 is TGTGCCAGCAGTAGCGGCCACACAGATACGCAGTATTTT. It specifies CASSSGHTDTQYF. The chain uses TRBV6-4 and TRBJ2-3; tentative D call: TRBD2 (5 bases). Trimming pared 5 bases from V and 2 bases from J, leaving 8 bases between. The CDR3 is 13 amino acids. Germline loops: CDR1 MRHNA, CDR2 SNTAGT.